This T cell receptor (beta chain) was sequenced in a study of shared clonotypes between healthy human individuals. Worth noting for this clone: The antigen is unknown.

The V end was cut by 5 bases, the J end by 5 bases, with 15 bases between. Germline V gene data show CDR1 as MGHDK and CDR2 as SYGVNS. This CDR3 has 14 residues. Study conclusions and caveats: Rarefaction showed sorted-subset sequencing was incomplete despite large depth.

At deep level, the assay was performed. Profiled with immunoSEQ multiplex PCR; TCRdb holds only in-frame clones, not every one. The table includes about 2.4 million clones, over 85% detected once. What was sequenced was naive CD4+ T cells sorted from blood. Subset in this sample: CD45RA+ positively selected. The rearrangement links TRBV25-1 to TRBJ1-1, with D tentatively TRBD1 (6 bases). This clonotype was obtained from a man aged 18 to 29 in good health. CDR3 amino acids: CASSWTVGGTEAFF. The CDR3 DNA follows: TGTGCCAGCAGTTGGACAGTCGGAGGGACTGAAGCTTTCTTT.